The present TCR beta chain was sequenced within a study of cytomegalovirus exposure and HLA in healthy donors. Overall study: Falling in the Caucasian-associated ancestry cluster were roughly 80% of 398 genotyped donors.

It was with 60 Vbeta and 13 Jbeta primers that the PCR ran. Assay used: immunoSEQ multiplex PCR; TCRdb lists only in-frame clones, some missing. This sample carries more than 50,000 clones, with approximately 8.9% going to the ten biggest clones. The CDR3 runs 11 residues. Deletions cut 8 bases from V and 6 bases from J, with 10 bases between. Germline CDR1 and CDR2: SNHLY and FYNNEI. This sequence was found in a man aged 45 to 65 in good health and CMV-seropositive. Sequences were obtained from PBMCs. The rearrangement joins TRBV2 to TRBJ1-2, with a possible D match to TRBD1 (5 bases). The chain's CDR3 is CASRLGDGYTF. The CDR3 region has the DNA TGTGCCAGCCGTTTAGGGGATGGCTACACCTTC.